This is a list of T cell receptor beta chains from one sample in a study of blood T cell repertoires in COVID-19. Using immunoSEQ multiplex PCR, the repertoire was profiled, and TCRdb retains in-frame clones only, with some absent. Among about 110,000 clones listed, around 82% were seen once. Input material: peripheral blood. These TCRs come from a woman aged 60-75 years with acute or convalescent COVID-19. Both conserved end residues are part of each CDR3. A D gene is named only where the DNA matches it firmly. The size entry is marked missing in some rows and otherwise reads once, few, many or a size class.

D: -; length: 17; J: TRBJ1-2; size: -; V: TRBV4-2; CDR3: CASSQEDLPGPNYGYTF; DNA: TGTGCCAGCAGCCAAGAGGATCTACCAGGCCCTAACTATGGCTACACCTTC
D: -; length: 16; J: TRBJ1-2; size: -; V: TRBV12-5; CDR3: CASGLAQAGGIYGYTF; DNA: TGTGCTAGTGGTTTGGCACAGGCAGGAGGGATCTATGGCTACACCTTC
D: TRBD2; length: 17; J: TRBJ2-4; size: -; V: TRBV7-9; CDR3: CASSSIAGGLAKNIQYF; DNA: TGTGCCAGCAGCTCGATAGCGGGGGGACTAGCCAAAAACATTCAGTACTTC
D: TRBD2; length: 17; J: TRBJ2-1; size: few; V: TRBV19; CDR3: CASSIPPASGGIDEQFF; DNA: TGTGCCAGTAGTATACCCCCCGCTAGCGGGGGGATAGATGAGCAGTTCTTC
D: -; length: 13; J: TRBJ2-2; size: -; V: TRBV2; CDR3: CASTGVGTGELFF; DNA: TGTGCCAGCACGGGGGTAGGAACCGGGGAGCTGTTTTTT
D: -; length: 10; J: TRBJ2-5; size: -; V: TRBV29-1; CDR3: CSVRRETQYF; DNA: TGCAGCGTCCGCAGGGAGACCCAGTACTTC
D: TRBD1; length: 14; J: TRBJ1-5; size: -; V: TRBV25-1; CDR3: CASRKQGSGQPQHF; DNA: TGTGCCAGCAGAAAACAGGGGTCAGGTCAGCCCCAGCATTTT
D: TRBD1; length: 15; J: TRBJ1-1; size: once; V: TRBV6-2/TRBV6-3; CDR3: CASSYSGRGSTEAFF; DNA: TGTGCCAGCAGTTACTCTGGCAGGGGGAGCACTGAAGCTTTCTTT
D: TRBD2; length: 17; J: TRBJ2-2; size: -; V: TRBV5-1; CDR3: CASSGSPAGENTGELFF; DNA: TGCGCCAGCAGCGGCTCTCCAGCGGGGGAGAACACCGGGGAGCTGTTTTTT
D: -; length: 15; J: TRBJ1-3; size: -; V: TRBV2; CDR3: CASSERQGIGNTIYF; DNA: TGTGCCAGCAGTGAAAGGCAGGGCATCGGAAACACCATATATTTT
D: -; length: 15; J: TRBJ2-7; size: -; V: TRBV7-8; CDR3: CASSPELSGSYEQYF; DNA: TGTGCCAGCAGCCCGGAATTGTCGGGCTCCTACGAGCAGTACTTC
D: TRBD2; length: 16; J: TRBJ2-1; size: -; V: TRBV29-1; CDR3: CSVVIAGGYSYNEQFF; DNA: TGCAGCGTTGTAATAGCGGGGGGCTACTCCTACAATGAGCAGTTCTTC
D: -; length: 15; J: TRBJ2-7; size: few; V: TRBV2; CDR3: CASRPGDASLYEQYF; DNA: TGTGCCAGCAGGCCAGGGGACGCATCCCTCTACGAGCAGTACTTC
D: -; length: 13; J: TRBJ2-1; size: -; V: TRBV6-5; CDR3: CASTDPGGVEQFF; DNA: TGTGCCAGCACCGACCCGGGGGGCGTAGAGCAGTTCTTC
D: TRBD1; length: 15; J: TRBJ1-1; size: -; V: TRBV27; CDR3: CASSRQGFVDTEAFF; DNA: TGTGCCAGCAGTCGACAGGGGTTCGTGGACACTGAAGCTTTCTTT
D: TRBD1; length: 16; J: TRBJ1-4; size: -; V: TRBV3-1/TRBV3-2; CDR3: CASSQERTGADEKLFF; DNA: TGTGCCAGCAGCCAAGAAAGGACAGGGGCGGATGAAAAACTGTTTTTT
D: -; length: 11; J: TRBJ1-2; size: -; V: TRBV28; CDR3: CASSTGYGYTF; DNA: TGTGCCAGCAGTACGGGTTATGGCTACACCTTC
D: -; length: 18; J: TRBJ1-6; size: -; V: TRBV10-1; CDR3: CASSDILRGFKRGSPLHF; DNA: TGCGCCAGCAGTGATATTCTGAGAGGTTTCAAAAGGGGTTCACCCCTCCACTTT
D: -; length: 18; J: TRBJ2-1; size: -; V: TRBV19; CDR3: CASSTSSGTGWSYNEQFF; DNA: TGTGCCAGTAGTACCTCGTCGGGCACAGGGTGGTCCTACAATGAGCAGTTCTTC
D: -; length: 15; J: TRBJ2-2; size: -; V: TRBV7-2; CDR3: CASSSTLQGTGELFF; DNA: TGTGCCAGCAGCTCTACTCTCCAGGGGACCGGGGAGCTGTTTTTT
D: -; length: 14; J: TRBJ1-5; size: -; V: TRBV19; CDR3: CASTGERSNQPQHF; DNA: TGTGCCAGTACAGGGGAAAGGAGCAATCAGCCCCAGCATTTT
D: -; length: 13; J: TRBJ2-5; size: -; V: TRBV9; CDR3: CASSVAGQETQYF; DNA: TGTGCCAGCAGCGTAGCGGGCCAAGAGACCCAGTACTTC
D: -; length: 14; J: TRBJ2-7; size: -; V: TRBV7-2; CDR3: CASTLNQGTYEQYF; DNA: TGTGCCAGCACTCTTAATCAGGGGACCTACGAGCAGTACTTC
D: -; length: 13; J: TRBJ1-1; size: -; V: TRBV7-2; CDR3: CASSSQVNTEAFF; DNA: TGTGCCAGCAGCTCACAGGTGAACACTGAAGCTTTCTTT
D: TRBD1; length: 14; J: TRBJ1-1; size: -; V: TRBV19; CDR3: CASSAGGGNTEAFF; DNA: TGTGCCAGTAGTGCAGGGGGCGGGAACACTGAAGCTTTCTTT
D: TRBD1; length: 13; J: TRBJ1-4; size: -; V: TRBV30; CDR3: CAWVDRAFGKLFF; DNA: TGTGCCTGGGTTGACAGGGCCTTCGGAAAACTGTTTTTT